A single TCR beta chain is shown here with its context. TCRdb analysed the 5' RACE reads with MiXCR anew, one entry per CDR3 protein. The table includes 120,000 or so distinct CDR3 sequences, 5% to 6.5% detected once. The V and J ends lost 2 bases and 6 bases respectively, with 9 bases between them. This CDR3 has 12 residues. The germline gives CDR1 DFQATT, CDR2 SNEGSKA (reference sequence). This sample is part of a study of T-cell memory formation after mild COVID-19. Specimen: PBMCs or a T cell subset sorted from them (not recorded which). The receptor's source is an adult woman who had mild COVID-19 (a few samples of this study predate the infection). Cell type and time point are not known. This chain connects TRBV20-1 to TRBJ2-3, with D tentatively TRBD2 (5 bases). In nucleotides, the CDR3 is TGCAGTGCTAGACTAGGACTGGATACGCAGTATTTT. This gives the protein CSARLGLDTQYF.